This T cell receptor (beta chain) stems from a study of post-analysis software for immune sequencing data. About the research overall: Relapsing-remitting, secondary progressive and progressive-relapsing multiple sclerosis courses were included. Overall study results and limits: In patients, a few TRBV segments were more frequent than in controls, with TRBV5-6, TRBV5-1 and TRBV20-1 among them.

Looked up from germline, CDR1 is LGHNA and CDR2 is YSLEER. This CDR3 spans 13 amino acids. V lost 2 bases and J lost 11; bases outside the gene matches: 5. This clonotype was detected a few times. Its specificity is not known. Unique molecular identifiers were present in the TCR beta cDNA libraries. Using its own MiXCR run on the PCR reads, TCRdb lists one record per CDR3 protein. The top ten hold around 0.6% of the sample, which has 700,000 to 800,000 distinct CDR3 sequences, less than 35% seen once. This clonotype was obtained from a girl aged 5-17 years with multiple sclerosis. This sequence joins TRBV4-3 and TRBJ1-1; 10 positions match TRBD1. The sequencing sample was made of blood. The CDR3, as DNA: TGCGCCAGCAGCCAATCCGGACAGGGGGACGCTTTCTTT. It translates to CASSQSGQGDAFF.